This T cell receptor beta chain stems from a study of a mutant IDH1 vaccine in newly diagnosed glioma (dated by TCRdb to the early 2020s). About the full investigation: Vaccination began 4-6 weeks after radiotherapy alone, or alongside temozolomide cycles in the chemotherapy-containing groups. The roughly 33 treated patients were around 62% male and about 38% female, with a mean age of around 40 years. Prior to enrollment, standard therapy consisting of radiotherapy alone, temozolomide alone, or radiochemotherapy with temozolomide had been administered to patients, with the combination being received by most patients. Visit V12 was the week-35 safety follow-up and visit V13 was the week-47 end of study. Peripheral blood was collected at six visits: V03 (baseline), V05, V07, V10, V12 and V13. Longitudinal TCRB deep sequencing was performed for roughly 27 treated patients wherever samples were available for exploratory analyses.

Overall results and qualifications from the work: Selection of PBMC samples for TCRB deep sequencing was based on availability. Pseudoprogression appeared unrelated to alterations in the top peripheral T cell clonotypes detected by TCRB sequencing. Immune responses induced by the vaccine were seen in approximately 92% of patients across multiple MHC alleles. The authors noted that analyses of patient blood samples could not be reproduced because of sample limitations.

Sample time point, as interpreted from the label and publication: week 35, safety follow-up. Each vaccine dose, consisting of 300 ug of a 20-mer mutant IDH1 peptide in Montanide, was administered subcutaneously with topical imiquimod. Eight vaccinations were administered to patients in weeks 1, 3, 5, 7, 11, 15, 19 and 23, corresponding to visits V03 through V10. Donors had newly diagnosed WHO grade 3 or 4 IDH1-mutant astrocytomas with loss of nuclear ATRX. The samples were drawn from NOA16, a multicentre, single-arm, open-label phase I trial in Germany that tested a mutant IDH1 peptide vaccine in humans for the first time. Genomic DNA for TCRB sequencing was extracted from EDTA blood using the DNeasy Blood and Tissue Kit. Libraries came from the immunoSEQ multiplex PCR assay. Following the manufacturer's protocol, the hsTCRB Kit was used to amplify rearranged TCR beta chain sequences. Sequencing of TCRB libraries was carried out on an Illumina MiSeq. The paper's data handling went like this. The kit vendor's proprietary platform handled demultiplexing, trimming and gene mapping. The clones in this table, taken by TCRdb from immuneACCESS, are in-frame only. Not every clone is retained; where verified, under half of the shortfall comes from an unresolved V gene, and the cause of the rest is unknown. V and J calls plus clone size are reproduced from that table; the DNA served to infer D and trimming. The sample has some 71,000 clones on record, about 87% of them singletons. The top ten clonotypes cover 2% of the sample.

The table lists this clone with a few counts. What antigen it recognizes has not been identified. No qualities accompany the bases; no much larger clone lies one base away. The CDR3 has 14 amino acids, counting the end cysteine and phenylalanine. Only CDR3 DNA is held: 42 bases, read in frame from base 1. Trimming costs V 1 base and J 1 base, and their ends lie 6 bases apart. The germline V gene encodes CDR1 SGHAT and CDR2 FQDESV (reference sequence). The chain was built from TRBV11-1 and TRBJ2-3; D gene: possibly TRBD1, on 6 matching bases. This specimen consisted of PBMCs, obtained from a glioma patient whose treatment included an IDH1 peptide vaccine. The receptor's source is a man aged 25-40 years with glioma. The CDR3 protein sequence reads: CASSLGQGTDTQYF. In nucleotides, the sequence is TGTGCCAGCAGCTTAGGACAGGGCACAGATACGCAGTATTTT.